The 3 T cell receptor beta chains listed next were all sequenced from one sample in a study of T-cell memory formation after mild COVID-19. From the 5' RACE reads, TCRdb called clonotypes with MiXCR, one entry per CDR3 protein. The sample lists 190,000 or so distinct CDR3 sequences, approximately 30% seen once, with 10% to 12% in the top ten. Sequenced input: PBMCs or a T cell subset sorted from them (not recorded which). The receptors stem from an adult woman who had mild COVID-19 (a few samples of this study predate the infection). Cell type and time point are not known.

This clonotype has more than one count but fewer than ten. The J gene is TRBJ2-6, the V gene TRBV20-1; D call uncertain. The V end lost 0 bases, the J end lost 1 base, and 7 bases lay between the germline ends. Germline assignment: CDR1 DFQATT and CDR2 SNEGSKA (reference sequence). The CDR3 sequence is 15 residues long. The CDR3 sequence is CSAREGISGANVLTF. Here the CDR3 DNA reads TGCAGTGCTAGAGAGGGAATTTCTGGGGCCAACGTCCTGACTTTC.

This clonotype occurred a few times. This chain connects TRBV5-4 to TRBJ2-7; D ambiguous. V lost 0 bases and J lost 5, with 12 bases in between. The CDR3 loop spans 14 amino acids. CDR1 and CDR2 (germline): SGHNT, YYREEE (reference sequence). As DNA, the CDR3 is TGTGCCAGCAGCTTGGCGAACAGTGAGGACGAGCAGTACTTC. Its translation: CASSLANSEDEQYF.

V is TRBV9 and J is TRBJ1-2; the D gene is possibly TRBD1 (5 bases). The V end was cut by 1 base, the J end by 7 bases, with 11 bases between. The CDR3 length is 13 residues. Per the germline V gene, CDR1 is SGDLS and CDR2 is YYNGEE. The CDR3 reads CASSVQGDGGYTF. CDR3 DNA: TGTGCCAGCAGCGTACAAGGGGACGGTGGCTACACCTTC.